This T cell receptor (beta chain) was documented in a study of blood T cell repertoires in COVID-19. The CDR3 contains 13 residues. Germline V lookup: CDR1 MGHDK, CDR2 SYGVNS. The V and J ends lost 8 bases and 1 base respectively, with 12 bases between them. Using immunoSEQ multiplex PCR, the repertoire was profiled, and TCRdb retains in-frame clones only, with some absent. The sample carries approximately 330,000 clones, over 80% recorded once. The source of this sequence is a man aged 25-40 years with COVID-19, enrolled during active disease. The V call is TRBV25-1, the J call TRBJ2-7, with D perhaps TRBD1 (5 bases). Specimen: peripheral blood. The CDR3, as DNA: TGTGCCAGCCTACAGGCGAATTCCTACGAGCAGTACTTC. Amino acid sequence: CASLQANSYEQYF.